This T cell receptor (beta chain) was recorded in a study of cytomegalovirus exposure and HLA in healthy donors. Study-wide results and caveats: An analysis was carried out at a later point. It showed that HLA-associated TCR beta chains were more clonally expanded than equally common non-associated chains.

A multiplex PCR was run with 60 Vbeta primers and 13 Jbeta primers. The repertoire was sequenced with immunoSEQ multiplex PCR; TCRdb's copy has only in-frame clones and lacks some. The sample lists fewer than 200,000 clones, 75% to 85% occurring once. As concerns this clone: What it binds is not known.

Trimming shortened V by 2 bases and J by 8 bases, and 9 bases separated the two germline ends. The CDR3 length is 11 residues. Germline V gene data show CDR1 as DFQATT and CDR2 as SNEGSKA (reference sequence). The J gene is TRBJ1-1, the V gene TRBV20-1; D unresolved. The specimen was PBMCs. The TCR comes from a boy younger than 18 in good health and CMV-seronegative. CDR3 nucleotide sequence: TGCAGTGCTAGATATCTTCCCGAAGCTTTCTTT. Its protein product is CSARYLPEAFF.